A single sample gave rise to the 26 T cell receptor beta chains below, sequenced in a study of OX40 agonist ivuxolimab in advanced cancers. Produced via immunoSEQ multiplex PCR; TCRdb's table is partial and in-frame only. The sample carries around 86,000 clones, roughly 82% recorded once. The sample consisted of CD4+ or CD8+ T cells sorted from blood, taken in a trial of the OX40 agonist ivuxolimab. Every receptor here comes from an adult with an advanced solid tumor such as melanoma, head and neck, liver or kidney cancer.

The chain recombines TRBV27 with TRBJ2-1; 9 bases line up with TRBD2. Trimming cost V 3 bases and J 8 bases; bases outside gene matches: 17. The CDR3 spans 18 residues. Germline CDR1 is MNHEY and CDR2 is SMNVEV (reference sequence). CDR3 sequence reads: CASSFYVGGGEMIYEQFF. CDR3 DNA: TGTGCCAGCAGTTTTTATGTTGGCGGGGGGGAGATGATCTATGAGCAGTTCTTC.

The genes are TRBV9 and TRBJ2-7, with TRBD1 identical over 8 bases. The CDR3 loop spans 16 amino acids. V shed 2 bases, J shed 0 bases, and the junction held 7 bases outside the gene matches. Germline CDR1 reads SGDLS; CDR2 reads YYNGEE. CDR3 in DNA: TGTGCCAGCAGCGTGGGAGAGGACAGGGTCTCCTACGAGCAGTACTTC. Its translation is CASSVGEDRVSYEQYF.

This clone has only a few counts. This rearrangement joins TRBV6-5 to TRBJ1-1; D gene ambiguous. CDR3 length: 14 residues. From germline, CDR1 is MNHEY and CDR2 SVGAGI. The V end was cut by 2 bases, the J end by 1 base, with 8 bases between. The CDR3 region has the DNA TGTGCCAGCAGTTACAACTGGGGGAACACTGAAGCTTTCTTT. Amino acid sequence: CASSYNWGNTEAFF.

V usage is TRBV9 and J usage is TRBJ2-2; tentative D call: TRBD1 (6 bases). The germline V and J ends were trimmed by 5 bases and 6 bases, with 8 bases remaining between them. The length of the CDR3 is 12 residues. Germline CDR1 SGDLS, CDR2 YYNGEE. CDR3 amino acids: CASSEGAGELFF. The CDR3 DNA follows: TGTGCCAGCAGTGAGGGGGCCGGGGAGCTGTTTTTT. Full variable domain (rest looked up from reference TRBV9 and TRBJ2-2): DSGVTQTPKHLITATGQRVTLRCSPRSGDLSVYWYQQSLDQGLQFLIQYYNGEERAKGNILERFSAQQFPDLHSELNLSSLELGDSALYFCASSEGAGELFFGEGSRLTVL.

CDR3: CAIRGLEGETQYF. DNA of the CDR3: TGTGCCATCAGGGGACTAGAGGGAGAGACCCAGTACTTC. The chain employs TRBV10-3 and TRBJ2-5, with TRBD2 identical over 8 bases. V trimming: 6 bases; J trimming: 4 bases; junction bases outside the gene matches: 4. The CDR3 extends over 13 amino acids. From germline, CDR1 is ENHRY and CDR2 SYGVKD.

Concerning this clone itself: The junction departs from the called germline gene at one end, perhaps through a read error. This rearrangement joins TRBV19 to TRBJ2-5, with D possibly being TRBD2 (6 bases). Looked up from germline, CDR1 is LNHDA and CDR2 is SQIVND (reference sequence). There are 14 residues in the CDR3. The CDR3 region has the DNA TGTGCCAGTAGTCGGGACGGGACTCAAGGGACCCAGTACTTC. Amino acids: CASSRDGTQGTQYF.

The rearrangement links TRBV6-5 to TRBJ1-5; D call uncertain. The CDR3 has 12 amino acids. Germline V gene lookup returns CDR1 MNHEY and CDR2 SVGAGI. The V and J ends lost 4 bases and 6 bases respectively, with 7 bases between them. CDR3 in DNA: TGTGCCAGCAGTTCCCCCCGTCAGCCCCAGCATTTT. This encodes CASSSPRQPQHF.

To note about this clone: One end of the junction does not line up with germline, which may come from a read error. This specimen includes other DNA sequences encoding the same CDR3. The chain employs TRBV11-2 and TRBJ1-2, with D perhaps TRBD1 (5 bases). Germline V gene lookup returns CDR1 SGHAT and CDR2 FQNNGV. The CDR3 has 12 residues. The DNA of the CDR3 is TGTGCCAGCAGCTTCAGGGTGGGCGGCTACACCTTT. Translated, it gives CASSFRVGGYTF.

The genes are TRBV5-4 and TRBJ1-1, with TRBD1 identical over 10 bases. CDR1 is SGHNT and CDR2 is YYREEE in the germline V gene (reference sequence). This CDR3 is built from 15 residues. Trimming took 0 bases from V and 3 from J; bases not matched to a gene: 2. CDR3 residues: CASSLGQGADTEAFF. The CDR3 DNA reads TGTGCCAGCAGCTTGGGACAGGGGGCTGACACTGAAGCTTTCTTT.

The chain joins TRBV30 to TRBJ1-2; weak D call: TRBD1 (6 bases). The CDR3 is 14 amino acids. Germline values: CDR1 GTSNPN, CDR2 SVGIG (reference sequence). V was shortened by 3 bases and J by 5 bases, with 16 bases between the two germline ends. The CDR3 DNA is TGTGCCTGGAGACCAGGGGCCGCTGGGTATGGCTACACCTTC. Protein: CAWRPGAAGYGYTF.

The chain couples TRBV7-2 to TRBJ2-6; D is perhaps TRBD2 (6 bases). This CDR3 has 15 residues. Trimming left V 5 bases short and J 1 base short, with 9 bases between. Per germline, CDR1 SGHTA and CDR2 FQGNSA. In nucleotides, the CDR3 is TGTGCCAGCAGCCGAGGAGGGTCTGGGGCCAACGTCCTGACTTTC. This encodes CASSRGGSGANVLTF.

The rearrangement uses TRBV7-2 and TRBJ1-3; D is unresolved. Germline-derived CDR1 and CDR2 are SGHTA and FQGNSA. The CDR3 covers 12 residues. V lost 3 bases to trimming and J lost 4 bases, with 4 bases between them. In DNA form, the CDR3 reads TGTGCCAGCAGCTTGGGAGGAAACACCATATATTTT. Amino acids: CASSLGGNTIYF.

V and J are TRBV7-9 and TRBJ2-5; D is undetermined. Looked up from germline, CDR1 is SEHNR and CDR2 is FQNEAQ (reference sequence). Trimming left V 4 bases short and J 3 bases short, with 15 bases between. The CDR3 loop spans 15 amino acids. The CDR3 loop reads CASSSSSTSKETQYF. CDR3 DNA sequence: TGTGCCAGCAGCTCTAGTTCTACGTCCAAAGAGACCCAGTACTTC.

V and J are TRBV28 and TRBJ1-1; D may be TRBD1 (5 bases). Germline values: CDR1 MDHEN, CDR2 SYDVKM. Trimming stripped 2 bases from V and 11 bases from J, with 15 bases between. This CDR3 contains 13 residues. The CDR3 protein is CASSLGGKSNAFF. In nucleotides, the CDR3 is TGTGCCAGCAGTTTAGGGGGAAAGAGTAACGCTTTCTTT.

The chain joins TRBV7-2 to TRBJ1-6; 7 nucleotides agree with TRBD1. J lost 3 bases, V lost 6 bases, and 8 bases had no gene match. Germline V gives CDR1 SGHTA, CDR2 FQGNSA. This CDR3 contains 16 residues. The CDR3 nucleotides read TGTGCCAGCAGACCTGGACAGGTCCTCTATAATTCACCCCTCCACTTT. Protein: CASRPGQVLYNSPLHF.

This clone was seen a handful of times. The genes are TRBV21-1 and TRBJ2-7; TRBD1 is the table's D call, not checked against the DNA. TRBV21-1 is an annotated pseudogene. This CDR3 is built from 15 residues. In DNA form, the CDR3 reads TGTGCCAGCAGCAAAGGACAGTTTGTGGGGTACGAGCAGTACGTC. As protein: CASSKGQFVGYEQYV.

The chain employs TRBV6-1 and TRBJ2-7, with 10 positions matching TRBD2. The V gene's germline CDR1 is MNHNS and CDR2 SASEGT. The CDR3 contains 16 residues. Germline trimming cut 4 bases from V and 4 bases from J; bases unmatched to any gene: 10. The CDR3 reads CASSGSRTSGTYEQYF. CDR3 DNA: TGTGCCAGCAGTGGATCTAGGACTAGCGGAACTTACGAGCAGTACTTC.

V gene TRBV9 combines with J gene TRBJ1-1; TRBD1 aligns across 7 bases. Germline CDR1 and CDR2: SGDLS and YYNGEE. Trimming cost V 4 bases and J 1 base; bases outside gene matches: 10. The CDR3 is made up of 16 amino acids. CDR3: CASSPRQGPPNTEAFF. The CDR3 DNA reads TGTGCCAGCAGCCCCAGACAGGGCCCTCCGAACACTGAAGCTTTCTTT.

V is TRBV7-8 and J is TRBJ1-6; 7 nucleotides match TRBD1. Germline V gene data show CDR1 as SGHVS and CDR2 as FQNEAQ. CDR3 length: 18 amino acids. V lost 6 bases to trimming and J lost 0 bases; unmatched junction nucleotides: 11. The CDR3 nucleotides are TGTGCCAGCAGTTTGGGACAGTTCTCCAGCTCCTATAATTCACCCCTCCACTTT. Translation gives CASSLGQFSSSYNSPLHF. Together with reference TRBV7-8 and TRBJ1-6, the CDR3 gives the full variable domain: GAGVSQSPRYKVAKRGQDVALRCDPISGHVSLFWYQQALGQGPEFLTYFQNEAQLDKSGLPSDRFFAERPEGSVSTLKIQRTQQEDSAVYLCASSLGQFSSSYNSPLHFGNGTRLTVT.

The chain carries TRBV7-3 and TRBJ2-1; 11 positions agree with TRBD2. The CDR3 is 16 residues long. Germline CDR1 is SGHTA and CDR2 is FQGTGA. V shed 5 bases and J 3 bases; nucleotides not matched to a gene: 6. This CDR3 is CASSPHSGGDYNEQFF. Here the CDR3 DNA reads TGTGCCAGCAGCCCTCATAGCGGGGGGGACTACAATGAGCAGTTCTTC.

In the case of this clone: Germline is not matched at one junction end, which may reflect a read error. The chain uses TRBV23-1 and TRBJ2-1, with a tentative D call TRBD1 (5 bases). TRBV23-1 has ORF status, its function being uncertain. The CDR3 extends over 16 amino acids. The chain's CDR3 is CASSRIRQNPYNDQFF. CDR3 sequence (DNA): TGCGCCAGCAGCCGAATAAGACAGAACCCCTACAATGATCAGTTCTTC.

The chain employs TRBV6-4 and TRBJ1-1; D is uncertain. V was trimmed by 7 bases and J by 0 bases, leaving 12 bases between them. This CDR3 contains 14 residues. Germline V CDR1 and CDR2: MRHNA, SNTAGT. CDR3 in DNA: TGTGCCAGCAAACCCTCCTTGATGAACACTGAAGCTTTCTTT. As protein: CASKPSLMNTEAFF.

The chain carries TRBV14 and TRBJ1-2, with D possibly TRBD1 on 5 matching bases. Germline V gene data show CDR1 as SGHDN and CDR2 as FVKESK. This CDR3 has 15 amino acids. With 3 bases removed from V and 8 bases from J, the gap between germline ends came to 19 bases. This CDR3 reads CASSQRAKGSEGYTF. As DNA, the CDR3 is TGTGCCAGCAGCCAGAGGGCCAAGGGGTCGGAAGGCTACACCTTC.

The table lists this clone with a count of one. This rearrangement joins TRBV7-6 to TRBJ2-5; tentative D call: TRBD2 (5 bases). V was pared by 0 bases and J by 5 bases, with 7 bases between. Looked up from germline, CDR1 is SGHVS and CDR2 is FNYEAQ. This CDR3 has 13 amino acids. Here the CDR3 reads CASSLAQRETQYF. CDR3 coding DNA: TGTGCCAGCAGCTTAGCGCAGCGGGAGACCCAGTACTTC.

The chain employs TRBV4-3 and TRBJ2-2, with TRBD1 identical over 9 bases. The CDR3 consists of 15 residues. V shed 1 base and J 3 bases; nucleotides not matched to a gene: 0. The germline gives CDR1 LGHNA, CDR2 YSLEER. The CDR3 DNA reads as TGCGCCAGCAGCCAAGGACAGGGGGACACCGGGGAGCTGTTTTTT. Translating it yields CASSQGQGDTGELFF.

Only a few counts were recorded for this clone. The chain carries TRBV10-2 and TRBJ1-2; no reliable D call. The germline V and J ends were trimmed by 2 bases and 2 bases, with 6 bases remaining between them. From germline, CDR1 is WSHSY and CDR2 SAAADI. This CDR3 comprises 13 residues. CDR3 sequence reads: CASSERPNYGYTF. Here the CDR3 DNA reads TGCGCCAGCAGTGAGAGACCAAACTATGGCTACACCTTC.